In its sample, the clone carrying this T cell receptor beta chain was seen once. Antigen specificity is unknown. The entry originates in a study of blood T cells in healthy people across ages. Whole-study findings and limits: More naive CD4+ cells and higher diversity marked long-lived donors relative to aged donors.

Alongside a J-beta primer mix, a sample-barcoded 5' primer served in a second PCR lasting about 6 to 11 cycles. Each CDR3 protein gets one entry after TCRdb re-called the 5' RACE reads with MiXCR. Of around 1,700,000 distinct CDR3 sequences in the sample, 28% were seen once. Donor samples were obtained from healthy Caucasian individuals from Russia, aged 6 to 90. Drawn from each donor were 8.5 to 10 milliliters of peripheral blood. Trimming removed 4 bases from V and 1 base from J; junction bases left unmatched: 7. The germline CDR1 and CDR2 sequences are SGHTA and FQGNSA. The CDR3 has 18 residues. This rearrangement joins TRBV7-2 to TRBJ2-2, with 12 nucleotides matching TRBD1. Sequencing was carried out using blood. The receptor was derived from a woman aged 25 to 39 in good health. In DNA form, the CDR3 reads TGTGCCAGCAGCTCTGCCGGGACAGGGGGCGGGAACACCGGGGAGCTGTTTTTT. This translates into CASSSAGTGGGNTGELFF.